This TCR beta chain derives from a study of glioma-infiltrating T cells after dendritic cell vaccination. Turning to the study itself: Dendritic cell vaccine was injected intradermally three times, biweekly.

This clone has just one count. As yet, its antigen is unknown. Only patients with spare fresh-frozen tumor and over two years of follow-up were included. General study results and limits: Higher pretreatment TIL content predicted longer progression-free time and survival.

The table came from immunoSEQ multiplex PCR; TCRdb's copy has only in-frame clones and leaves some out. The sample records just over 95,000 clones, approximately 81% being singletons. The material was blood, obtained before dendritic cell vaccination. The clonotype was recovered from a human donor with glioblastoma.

CDR3: CASRTSGGTDTQYF. The CDR3, as DNA: TGTGCCAGCAGGACTAGCGGGGGGACAGATACGCAGTATTTT. This chain links TRBV2 with TRBJ2-3; 13 nucleotides line up with TRBD2. This CDR3 spans 14 amino acids. The germline V gene encodes CDR1 SNHLY and CDR2 FYNNEI. With 6 bases clipped from V and 3 bases from J, the junction kept 0 bases outside the gene matches.